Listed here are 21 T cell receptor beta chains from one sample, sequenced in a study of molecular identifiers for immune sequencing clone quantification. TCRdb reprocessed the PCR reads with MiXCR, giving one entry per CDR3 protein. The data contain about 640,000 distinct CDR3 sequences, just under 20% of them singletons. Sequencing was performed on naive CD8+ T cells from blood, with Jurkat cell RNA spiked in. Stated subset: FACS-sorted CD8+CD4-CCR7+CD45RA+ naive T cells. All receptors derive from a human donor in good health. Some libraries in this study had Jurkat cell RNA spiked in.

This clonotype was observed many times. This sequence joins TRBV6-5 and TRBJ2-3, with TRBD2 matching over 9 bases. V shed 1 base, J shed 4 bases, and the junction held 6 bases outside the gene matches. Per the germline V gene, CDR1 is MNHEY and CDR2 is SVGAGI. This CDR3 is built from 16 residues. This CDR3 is CASSYLAGGPPDTQYF. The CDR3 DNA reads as TGTGCCAGCAGTTACTTGGCGGGGGGGCCACCAGATACGCAGTATTTT.

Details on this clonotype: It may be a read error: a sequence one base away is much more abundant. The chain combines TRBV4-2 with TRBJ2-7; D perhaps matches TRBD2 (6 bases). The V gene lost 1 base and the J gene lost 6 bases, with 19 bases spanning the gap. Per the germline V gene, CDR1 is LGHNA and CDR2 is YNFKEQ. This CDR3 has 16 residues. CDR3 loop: CASSQGMGLVTCEQYF. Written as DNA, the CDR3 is TGTGCCAGCAGCCAAGGTATGGGACTCGTCACCTGCGAGCAGTACTTC.

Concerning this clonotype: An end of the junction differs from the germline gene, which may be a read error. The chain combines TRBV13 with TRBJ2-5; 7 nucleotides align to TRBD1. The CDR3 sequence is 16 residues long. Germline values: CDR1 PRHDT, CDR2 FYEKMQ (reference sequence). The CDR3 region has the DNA TGCGCCAGCAGCAAAAGACAGGGAATCTCCAAGGAGGCCCAGTACTTC. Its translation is CASSKRQGISKEAQYF.

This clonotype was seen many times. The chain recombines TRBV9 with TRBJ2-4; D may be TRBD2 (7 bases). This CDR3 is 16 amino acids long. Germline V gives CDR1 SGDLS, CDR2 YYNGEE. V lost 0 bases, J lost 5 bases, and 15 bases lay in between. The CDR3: CASSVGGGLGENIQYF. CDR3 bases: TGTGCCAGCAGCGTAGGGGGGGGGCTGGGGGAAAACATTCAGTACTTC.

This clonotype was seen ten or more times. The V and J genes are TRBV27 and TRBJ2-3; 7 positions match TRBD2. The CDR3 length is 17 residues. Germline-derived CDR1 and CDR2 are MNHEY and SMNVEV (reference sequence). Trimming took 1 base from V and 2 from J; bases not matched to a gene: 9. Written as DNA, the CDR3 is TGTGCCAGCAGTTTATTAGGCGGGAGTCCTACCACAGATACGCAGTATTTT. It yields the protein CASSLLGGSPTTDTQYF.

The CDR3 nucleotides are TGTGCCAGCAGTTTGTCGCTAAGCACAGATACGCAGTATTTT. Its translation: CASSLSLSTDTQYF. The chain couples TRBV27 to TRBJ2-3, with D unclear. V lost 3 bases and J 0 bases, leaving 7 bases between the germline ends. The CDR3 totals 14 residues. Germline assignment: CDR1 MNHEY and CDR2 SMNVEV (reference sequence).

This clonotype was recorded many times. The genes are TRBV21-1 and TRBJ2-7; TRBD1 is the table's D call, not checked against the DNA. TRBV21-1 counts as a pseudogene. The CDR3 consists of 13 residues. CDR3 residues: CANPGQGTREQYF. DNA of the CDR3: TGTGCCAACCCGGGACAGGGAACGAGAGAGCAGTACTTC.

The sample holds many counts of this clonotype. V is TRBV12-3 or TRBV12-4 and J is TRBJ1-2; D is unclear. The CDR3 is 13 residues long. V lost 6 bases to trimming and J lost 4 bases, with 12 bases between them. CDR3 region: CASSEGLSYGYTF. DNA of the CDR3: TGTGCCAGCAGCGAGGGCTTGAGCTATGGCTACACCTTC.

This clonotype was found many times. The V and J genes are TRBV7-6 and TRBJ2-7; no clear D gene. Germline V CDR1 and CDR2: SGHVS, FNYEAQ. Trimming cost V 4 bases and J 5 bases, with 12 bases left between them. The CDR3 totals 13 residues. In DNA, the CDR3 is TGTGCCAGCAGCTCCAATGCGGTCCACGAGCAGTACTTC. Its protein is CASSSNAVHEQYF.

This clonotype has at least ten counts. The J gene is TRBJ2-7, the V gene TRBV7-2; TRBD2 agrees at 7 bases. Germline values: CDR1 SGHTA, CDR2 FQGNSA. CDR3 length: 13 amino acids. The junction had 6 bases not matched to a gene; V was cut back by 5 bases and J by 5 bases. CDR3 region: CASSASGADEQYF. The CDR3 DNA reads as TGTGCCAGCAGCGCCAGCGGGGCAGACGAGCAGTACTTC.

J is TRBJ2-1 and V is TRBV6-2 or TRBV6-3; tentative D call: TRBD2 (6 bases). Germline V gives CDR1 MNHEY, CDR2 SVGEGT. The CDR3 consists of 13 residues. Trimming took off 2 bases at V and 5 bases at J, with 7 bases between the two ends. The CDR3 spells CASSYPGDNEQFF. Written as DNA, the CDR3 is TGTGCCAGCAGTTACCCGGGAGACAATGAGCAGTTCTTC.

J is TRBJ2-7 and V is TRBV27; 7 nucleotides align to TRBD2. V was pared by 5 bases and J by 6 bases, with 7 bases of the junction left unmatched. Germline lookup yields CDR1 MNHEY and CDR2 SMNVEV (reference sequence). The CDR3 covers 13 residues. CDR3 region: CASSIAGNCEQYF. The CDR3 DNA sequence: TGTGCCAGCAGTATAGCGGGCAATTGCGAGCAGTACTTC.

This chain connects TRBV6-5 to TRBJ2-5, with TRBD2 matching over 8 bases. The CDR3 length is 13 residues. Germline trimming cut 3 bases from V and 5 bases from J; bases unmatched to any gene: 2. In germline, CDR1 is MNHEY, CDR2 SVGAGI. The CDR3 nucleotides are TGTGCCAGCAGTTATTCGGGAGGGGAGACCCAGTACTTC. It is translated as CASSYSGGETQYF.

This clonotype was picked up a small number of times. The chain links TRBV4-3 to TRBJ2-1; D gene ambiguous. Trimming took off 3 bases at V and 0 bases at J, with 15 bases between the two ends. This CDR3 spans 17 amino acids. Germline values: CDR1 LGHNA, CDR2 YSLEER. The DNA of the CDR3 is TGCGCCAGCAGCCAGGGGTTTACGGAGATCTCCTACAATGAGCAGTTCTTC. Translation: CASSQGFTEISYNEQFF.

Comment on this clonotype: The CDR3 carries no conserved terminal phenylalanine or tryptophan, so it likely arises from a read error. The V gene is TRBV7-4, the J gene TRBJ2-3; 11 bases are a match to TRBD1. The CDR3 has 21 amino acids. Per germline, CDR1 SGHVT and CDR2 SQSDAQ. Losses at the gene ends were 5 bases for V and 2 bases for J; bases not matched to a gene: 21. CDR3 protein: CASSTTRVTGTGGKNTDTQYL. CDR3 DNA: TGTGCCAGCAGCACCACGAGGGTGACAGGGACAGGGGGAAAGAACACAGATACGCAGTATCTT.

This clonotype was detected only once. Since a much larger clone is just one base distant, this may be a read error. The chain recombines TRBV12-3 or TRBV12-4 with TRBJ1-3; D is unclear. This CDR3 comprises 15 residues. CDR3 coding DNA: TGTGCCAGCACCCCGGGCCGATCGGTAGGAAACACCATGTATTTT. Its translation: CASTPGRSVGNTMYF.

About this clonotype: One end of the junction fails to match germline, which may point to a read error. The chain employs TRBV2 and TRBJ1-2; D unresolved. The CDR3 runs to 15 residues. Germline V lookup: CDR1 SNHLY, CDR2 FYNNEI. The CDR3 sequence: CASSEGINLNYGYTF. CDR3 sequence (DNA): TGTGCCAGCAGCGAAGGGATAAACCTAAACTATGGCTACACCTTC.

CDR3 coding DNA: TGCGCCAGCGGCTCTGAGGGGAACACTGAAGCTTTCTTT. The encoded protein is CASGSEGNTEAFF. The chain has TRBV5-1 and TRBJ1-1; D uncertain. There are 13 residues in the CDR3. The V gene's germline CDR1 is SGHRS and CDR2 YFSETQ. The V gene lost 7 bases and the J gene lost 1 base, with 11 bases spanning the gap. Full variable domain (missing parts from reference TRBV5-1 and TRBJ1-1): KAGVTQTPRYLIKTRGQQVTLSCSPISGHRSVSWYQQTPGQGLQFLFEYFSETQRNKGNFPGRFSGRQFSNSRSEMNVSTLELGDSALYLCASGSEGNTEAFFGQGTRLTVV.

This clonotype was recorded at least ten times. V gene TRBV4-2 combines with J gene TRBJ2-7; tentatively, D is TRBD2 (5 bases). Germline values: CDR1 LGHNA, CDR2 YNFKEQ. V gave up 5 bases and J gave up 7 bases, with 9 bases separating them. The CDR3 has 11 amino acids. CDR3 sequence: CASSVSGEQYF. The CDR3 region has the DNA TGTGCCAGCAGCGTGTCGGGGGAGCAGTACTTC.

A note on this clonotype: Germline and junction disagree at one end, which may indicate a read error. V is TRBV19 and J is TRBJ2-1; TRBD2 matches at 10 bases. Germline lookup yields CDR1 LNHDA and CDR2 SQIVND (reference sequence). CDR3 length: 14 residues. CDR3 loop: CASRWTSGPNEQSF. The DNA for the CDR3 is TGTGCCAGTAGATGGACTAGCGGACCCAATGAGCAGTCCTTC.

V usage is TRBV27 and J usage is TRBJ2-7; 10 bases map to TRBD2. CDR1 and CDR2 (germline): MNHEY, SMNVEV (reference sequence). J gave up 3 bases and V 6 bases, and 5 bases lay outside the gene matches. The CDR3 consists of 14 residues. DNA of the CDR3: TGTGCCAGCAGATATAGCGGGGGGAACTACGAGCAGTACTTC. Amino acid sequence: CASRYSGGNYEQYF.